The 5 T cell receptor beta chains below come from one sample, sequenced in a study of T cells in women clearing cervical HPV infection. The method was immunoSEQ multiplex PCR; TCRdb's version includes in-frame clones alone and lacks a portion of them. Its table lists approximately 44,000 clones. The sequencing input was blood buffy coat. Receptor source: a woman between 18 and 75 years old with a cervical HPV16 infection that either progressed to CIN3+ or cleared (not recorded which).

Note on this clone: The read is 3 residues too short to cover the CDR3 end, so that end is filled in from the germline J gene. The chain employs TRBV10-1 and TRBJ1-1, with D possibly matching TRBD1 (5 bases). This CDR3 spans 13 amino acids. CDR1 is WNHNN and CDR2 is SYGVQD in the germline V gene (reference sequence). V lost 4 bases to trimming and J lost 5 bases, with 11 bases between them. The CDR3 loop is CASSGQGSTEAFF. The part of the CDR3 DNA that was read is TGCGCCAGCAGTGGGCAGGGTAGTACTGAA.

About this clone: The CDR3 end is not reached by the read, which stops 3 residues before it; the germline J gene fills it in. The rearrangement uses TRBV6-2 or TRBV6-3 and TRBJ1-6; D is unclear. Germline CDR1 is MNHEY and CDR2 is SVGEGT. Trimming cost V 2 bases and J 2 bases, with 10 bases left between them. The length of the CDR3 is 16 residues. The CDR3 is CASSYPKSPYNSPLHF. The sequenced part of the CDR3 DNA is TGTGCCAGCAGTTACCCGAAGAGCCCCTATAATTCACCC.

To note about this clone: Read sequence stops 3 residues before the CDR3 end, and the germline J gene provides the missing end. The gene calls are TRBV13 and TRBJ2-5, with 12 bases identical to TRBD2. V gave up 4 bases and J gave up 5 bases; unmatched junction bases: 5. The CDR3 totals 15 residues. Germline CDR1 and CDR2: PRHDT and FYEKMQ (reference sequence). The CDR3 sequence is CASSSSSGGAETQYF. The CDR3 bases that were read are TGTGCCAGCAGCTCCTCTAGCGGGGGGGCTGAGACC.

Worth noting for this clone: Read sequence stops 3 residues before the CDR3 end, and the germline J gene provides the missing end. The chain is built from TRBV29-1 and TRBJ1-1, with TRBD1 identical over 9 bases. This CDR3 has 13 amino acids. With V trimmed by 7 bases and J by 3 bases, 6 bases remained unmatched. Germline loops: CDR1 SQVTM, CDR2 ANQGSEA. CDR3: CSAGTGLDTEAFF. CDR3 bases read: TGCAGCGCTGGGACAGGGCTTGACACTGAA.

CDR3 bases read: TGTGCCAGCAGCTCGACGTTGGGGGGCGAG. It yields the protein CASSSTLGGE. The complete CDR3 sequence is CASSSTLGGEQYF. The rearrangement uses TRBV5-6 and TRBJ2-7; a weak D match, TRBD2 (6 bases). The CDR3 end lies 3 residues beyond the end of the read and is filled in from the germline J gene. The V end was cut by 3 bases, the J end by 6 bases, with 13 bases between. The CDR3 consists of 13 residues. Per the germline V gene, CDR1 is SGHDT and CDR2 is YYEEEE.